This section outlines one T cell receptor (beta chain) sequence together with its context. This record belongs to a study of control samples from healthy donors and cancer patients. Clones were read by immunoSEQ multiplex PCR, and TCRdb kept only the in-frame ones, dropping some. The table lists roughly 93,000 clones, less than 90% of them singletons. This TCR was recovered from a woman between 45 and 65 years old with colorectal cancer. The sequenced sample was PBMCs.

The CDR3 nucleotides are TGTGCCAGCTTGTCGGGGACCCTCACCGGGGAGCTGTTTTTT. This sequence encodes CASLSGTLTGELFF. The chain combines TRBV6-6 with TRBJ2-2; the D call may be TRBD1 or TRBD2 (5 bases each). Germline assignment: CDR1 MNHNY and CDR2 SVGAGI (reference sequence). Trimming stripped 8 bases from V and 4 bases from J, with 14 bases between. The CDR3 is 14 residues long.